This note documents a single T cell receptor beta chain sequence. No cognate antigen has been identified for it. Base-call qualities are not available, and no considerably larger clone is one nucleotide away. These data originate in a study of radiotherapy plus CTLA-4 blockade in lung cancer (dated by TCRdb to about 2018). For the wider study: Among enrolled patients, approximately 17% had an objective response and 30% to 35% reached disease control.

Results the study describes overall, beyond this receptor: After treatment with radiotherapy and ipilimumab, TCR clones that originated in tumors expanded in peripheral blood. The strongest predictors of response, as reported, were early dynamic changes in blood T cell clones along with a rise in serum interferon-beta after radiation.

Focal radiation therapy combined with CTLA-4 blockade (ipilimumab) was tested in patients with chemo-refractory metastatic non-small-cell lung cancer. Measured from the cysteine to the phenylalanine, the CDR3 is 15 residues long. Of the read, only the CDR3 DNA is kept; its 45 bases are in frame from base 1. For CDR1 and CDR2, the germline V gene lists MGHDK and SYGVNS. Trimming takes 1 base from V and 5 bases from J, and the germline ends sit 14 bases apart. Receptor amplification or capture employed the immunoSEQ multiplex PCR assay. TCRdb provides this immuneACCESS table in a form limited to in-frame rearrangements. Some clones are lacking; in checked studies, under half of them reflect an unresolved V gene, and why the rest are absent is not known. The sample table holds just over 60,000 clones, of which approximately 75% were seen once. Roughly 4.7% of the sample is taken by the ten largest.

The TCR was taken from a human donor with non-small cell lung cancer who had a complete response to radiotherapy plus ipilimumab. Source: peripheral blood, taken from a patient treated with radiotherapy plus ipilimumab. The chain couples TRBV25-1 to TRBJ2-5; confidence is insufficient to name the D gene. The DNA sequence is as follows: TGTGCCAGCAGTGAATGGGCTCCCTTAGGGGAGACCCAGTACTTC. This is translated as CASSEWAPLGETQYF.